This T cell receptor beta chain appears in the sequencing data of a study of cytomegalovirus exposure and HLA in healthy donors. The study, taken as a whole, reports: Reportedly, HLA-A and HLA-B alleles of most subjects were accurately predicted from TCR beta. Upon later analysis, HLA-associated TCR beta chains proved more clonally expanded than other, equally common chains.

The CDR3 spans 14 residues. Germline loops: CDR1 SGHTA, CDR2 FQGNSA. As regards this clone: Its antigen is currently unknown. The junction does not match germline at one end; this may be a read error.

Vbeta (60) and Jbeta (13) primers were used in the PCR. Produced via immunoSEQ multiplex PCR; TCRdb's table is partial and in-frame only. The table includes around 150,000 clones, 80% detected once. The rearrangement joins TRBV7-2 to TRBJ1-2, with D unresolved. Sequenced: PBMCs. This TCR was recovered from a man aged 25-45 years in good health and CMV-seronegative. The CDR3 reads CASSFAGWNYGYPF. In DNA form, the CDR3 reads TGTGCCAGCAGCTTTGCGGGTTGGAACTATGGCTACCCCTTC.